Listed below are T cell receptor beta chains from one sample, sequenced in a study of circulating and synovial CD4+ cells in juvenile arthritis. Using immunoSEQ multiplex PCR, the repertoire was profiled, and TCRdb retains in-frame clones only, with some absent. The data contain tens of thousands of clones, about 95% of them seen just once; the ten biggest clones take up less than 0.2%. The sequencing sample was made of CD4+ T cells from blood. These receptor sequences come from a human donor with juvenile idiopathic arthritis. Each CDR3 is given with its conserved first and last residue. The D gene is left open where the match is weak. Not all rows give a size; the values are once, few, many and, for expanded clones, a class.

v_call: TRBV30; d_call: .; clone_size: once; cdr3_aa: CAWARYGLNQPQHF
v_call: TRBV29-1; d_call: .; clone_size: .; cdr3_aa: CSVGLVRYEQYF
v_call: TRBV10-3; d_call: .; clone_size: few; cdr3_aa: CATYGSNYGYTF
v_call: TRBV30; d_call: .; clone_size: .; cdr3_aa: CAWSVPGVGNQPQHF
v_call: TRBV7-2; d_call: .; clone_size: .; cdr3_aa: CASSLGGGNGYTF
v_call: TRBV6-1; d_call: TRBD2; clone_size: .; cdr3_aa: CASGTSPTYEQYF
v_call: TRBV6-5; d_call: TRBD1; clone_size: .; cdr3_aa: CASTGQAKADTQYF
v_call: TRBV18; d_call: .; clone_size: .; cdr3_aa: CASSPIRDSGGYTF
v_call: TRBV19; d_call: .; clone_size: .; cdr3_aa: CASSMRETQYF
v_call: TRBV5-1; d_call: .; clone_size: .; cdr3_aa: CASSLGGRETQYF
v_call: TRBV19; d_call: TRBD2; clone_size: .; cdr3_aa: CASSQTSPEQFF
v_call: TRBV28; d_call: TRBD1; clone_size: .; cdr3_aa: CASRTGGTLNQPQHF
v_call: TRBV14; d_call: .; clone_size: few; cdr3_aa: CASSFTYEQYF
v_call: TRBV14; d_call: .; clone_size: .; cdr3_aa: CASSPRQTTNEKLFF
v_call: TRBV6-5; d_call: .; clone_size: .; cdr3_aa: CASSPRNTNYGYTF
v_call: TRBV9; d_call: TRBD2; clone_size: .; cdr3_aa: CASSVGRELGYNEQFF
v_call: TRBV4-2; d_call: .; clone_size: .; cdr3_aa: CASSLQGITDTQYF
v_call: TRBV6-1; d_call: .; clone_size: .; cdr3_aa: CASSEDFGQSNQPQHF
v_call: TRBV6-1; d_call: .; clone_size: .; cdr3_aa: CASGEGNTEAFF
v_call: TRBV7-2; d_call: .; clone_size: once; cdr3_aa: CASSSGLVGGEQYF
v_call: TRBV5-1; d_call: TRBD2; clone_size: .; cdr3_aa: CASSVTSGSIYEQYF
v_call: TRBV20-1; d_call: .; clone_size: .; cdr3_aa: CSWTPQGEQYF
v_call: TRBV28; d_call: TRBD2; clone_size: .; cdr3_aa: CASSGPGLAGMETQYF
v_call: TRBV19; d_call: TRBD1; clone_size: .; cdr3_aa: CASSAKRTGTGYEQYF
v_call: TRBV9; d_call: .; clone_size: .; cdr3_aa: CASSADRQPNEKLFF
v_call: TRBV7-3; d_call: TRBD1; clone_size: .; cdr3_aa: CASSWTGGETQYF
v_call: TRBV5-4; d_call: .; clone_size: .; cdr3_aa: CASSPGGSGGGEKLFF
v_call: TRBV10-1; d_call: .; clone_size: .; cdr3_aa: CASSDSGNYGYTF
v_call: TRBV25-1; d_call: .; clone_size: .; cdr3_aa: CASSQHSGGKGTDTQYF
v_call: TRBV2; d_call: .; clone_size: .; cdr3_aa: CASSEGPSSGRRAFF
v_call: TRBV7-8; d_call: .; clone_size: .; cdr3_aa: CASSLDTYNYGYTF
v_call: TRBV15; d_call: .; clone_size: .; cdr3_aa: CATSRAAGLPRETQYF
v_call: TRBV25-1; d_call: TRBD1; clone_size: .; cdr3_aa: CASSGTGAYYGYTF
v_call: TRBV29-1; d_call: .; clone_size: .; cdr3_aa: CSVEGPGMNTEAFF
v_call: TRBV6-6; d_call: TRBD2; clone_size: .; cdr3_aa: CASSYSPTSGGYEQYF
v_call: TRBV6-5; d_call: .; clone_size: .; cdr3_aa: CASSQQGAEAFF
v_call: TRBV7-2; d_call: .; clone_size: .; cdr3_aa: CASSFERWYTDTQYF
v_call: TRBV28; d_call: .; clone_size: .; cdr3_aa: CASSSQGYYEQYF
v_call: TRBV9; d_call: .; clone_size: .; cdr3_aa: CASSVGGGLNTDTQYF
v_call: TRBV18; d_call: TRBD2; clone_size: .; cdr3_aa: CASSPDIGAGEGETQYF
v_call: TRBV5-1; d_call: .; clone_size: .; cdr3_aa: CASSTPGGLNTEAFF